This T cell receptor (beta chain) was found in a study of cytomegalovirus exposure and HLA in healthy donors. Study results and limitations: Later analysis associated a missense DCLRE1C variant with TCR beta V- and J-gene trimming. Immune exposure was documented only through CMV serostatus. It was likely that a cluster of highly shared sequence variants was a sequencing artifact.

Germline CDR1 is MNHEY and CDR2 is SMNVEV (reference sequence). Trimming cost V 2 bases and J 10 bases, with 12 bases left between them. This CDR3 spans 13 amino acids. There are a few counts of this clone. The antigen remains unidentified. Vbeta (60) and Jbeta (13) primers were used in the PCR. This table comes from immunoSEQ multiplex PCR, and its TCRdb copy is limited to in-frame clones, with some not included. The sample yields 90,000 to 140,000 clones, about 15% seen once. Source material: PBMCs. The chain is built from TRBV27 and TRBJ2-1; tentative D call: TRBD1 (5 bases). The sequence came from a female donor in good health and CMV-seronegative. CDR3 sequence reads: CASSLGQPGEQFF. DNA for the CDR3: TGTGCCAGCAGTTTAGGACAACCCGGGGAGCAGTTCTTC.